These 5 T cell receptor beta chains were sequenced from one sample in a study of cytomegalovirus exposure and HLA in healthy donors (dated by TCRdb to 2015 to 2018). The library was obtained by the immunoSEQ multiplex PCR assay. A mixture of 60 forward primers for TCR Vbeta segments and 13 reverse primers for TCR Jbeta segments was used in the multiplex PCR. TCRdb mirrors the immuneACCESS table, restricted to in-frame sequences. Some clones are absent from its copies; in checked studies, under half trace to an unresolved V gene, and the reason for the others is unknown. Within this sample are about 200,000 clones, with around 79% of them counted one time only. Around 0.42% of the sample is taken by the ten largest. What was sequenced was PBMCs. The source is a male donor in good health and CMV-seropositive.

This clone was observed a handful of times. This sequence joins TRBV7-2 and TRBJ1-2, with 7 bases lining up with TRBD1. The ends lost 7 bases at V and 8 bases at J; junction bases unmatched: 7. The CDR3 runs 12 residues. The germline CDR1 and CDR2 sequences are SGHTA and FQGNSA. The CDR3 nucleotides are TGTGCCAGCACTCCGACAGGGAAGGGCTACACCTTC. This encodes CASTPTGKGYTF. Complete variable domain (other parts from reference TRBV7-2 and TRBJ1-2): GAGVSQSPSNKVTEKGKDVELRCDPISGHTALYWYRQSLGQGLEFLIYFQGNSAPDKSGLPSDRFSAERTGGSVSTLTIQRTQQEDSAVYLCASTPTGKGYTFGSGTRLTVV.

V and J are TRBV7-9 and TRBJ2-1; TRBD1 aligns across 8 bases. The CDR3 extends over 13 amino acids. Germline trimming cut 5 bases from V and 4 bases from J; bases unmatched to any gene: 1. Germline lookup yields CDR1 SEHNR and CDR2 FQNEAQ (reference sequence). The CDR3 spells CASSRQGYNEQFF. The DNA of the CDR3 is TGTGCCAGCAGCCGACAGGGGTACAATGAGCAGTTCTTC.

The genes are TRBV5-4 and TRBJ2-5; TRBD1 matches 9 bases. Germline V gene sequence: CDR1 SGHNT, CDR2 YYREEE (reference sequence). The CDR3 spans 16 residues. The junction had 10 bases not matched to a gene; V was cut back by 4 bases and J by 3 bases. CDR3 amino acids: CASSLKTGGREETQYF. Here the CDR3 DNA reads TGTGCCAGCAGCCTCAAGACAGGGGGTCGGGAAGAGACCCAGTACTTC.

The rearrangement uses TRBV19 and TRBJ2-1; D possibly corresponds to TRBD2 (6 bases). CDR3 length: 14 residues. In germline, CDR1 is LNHDA, CDR2 SQIVND (reference sequence). V was shortened by 4 bases and J by 6 bases, with 13 bases between the two germline ends. The CDR3 protein is CASSTTGRTNEQFF. In DNA form, the CDR3 reads TGTGCCAGTAGTACAACCGGGAGAACCAATGAGCAGTTCTTC. The full variable domain, with the rest looked up from reference TRBV19 and TRBJ2-1, is DGGITQSPKYLFRKEGQNVTLSCEQNLNHDAMYWYRQDPGQGLRLIYYSQIVNDFQKGDIAEGYSVSREKKESFPLTVTSAQKNPTAFYLCASSTTGRTNEQFFGPGTRLTVL.

The chain uses TRBV4-3 and TRBJ2-2, with 8 bases identical to TRBD2. CDR3 length equals 16 residues. Germline lookup yields CDR1 LGHNA and CDR2 YSLEER. V lost 2 bases and J lost 7; bases outside the gene matches: 9. CDR3 nucleotide sequence: TGCGCCAGCAGCCAAACGGAAGCGGGAGTTTTCGGGGAGCTGTTTTTT. Its protein product is CASSQTEAGVFGELFF.